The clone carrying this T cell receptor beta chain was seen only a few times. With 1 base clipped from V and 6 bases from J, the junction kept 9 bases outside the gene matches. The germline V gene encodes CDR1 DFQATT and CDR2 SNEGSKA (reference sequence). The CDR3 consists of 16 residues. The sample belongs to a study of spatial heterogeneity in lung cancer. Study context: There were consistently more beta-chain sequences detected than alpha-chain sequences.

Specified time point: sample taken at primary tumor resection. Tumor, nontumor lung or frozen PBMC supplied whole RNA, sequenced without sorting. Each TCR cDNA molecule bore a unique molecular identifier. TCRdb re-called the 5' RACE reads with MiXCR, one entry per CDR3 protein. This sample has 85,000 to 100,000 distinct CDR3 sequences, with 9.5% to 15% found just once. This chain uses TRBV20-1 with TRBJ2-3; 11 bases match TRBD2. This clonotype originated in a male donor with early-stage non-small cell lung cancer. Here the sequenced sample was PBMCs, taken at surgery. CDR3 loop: CSARVLAGGRADTQYF. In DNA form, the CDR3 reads TGCAGTGCTAGAGTTCTAGCGGGAGGACGGGCGGATACGCAGTATTTT.